The 22 T cell receptor beta chains given below trace back to one sample, sequenced in a study of human T cells and chemical hapten exposure. TCRdb processed the RACE reads anew with MiXCR; each CDR3 protein has one entry. This sample has a few hundred thousand distinct CDR3 sequences, with more than 6.5% found just once. The time point here: pre-sensitization, week 0. The sample's treatment: therapeutic diphenylcyclopropenone sensitization with weekly scalp DPC. Sequenced material: whole blood, taken in connection with sensitization to the hapten diphenylcyclopropenone (DPC). These receptors were obtained from a woman aged 40 to 55 with alopecia areata. Some clones in this sample may be carry-over from other donors' samples.

This clonotype was recorded many times. This chain uses TRBV5-5 with TRBJ1-1; D unclear. The CDR3 runs 14 residues. Germline CDR1 is SGHKS and CDR2 is YYEKEE (reference sequence). Trimming removed 0 bases from V and 0 bases from J, with 6 bases in between. CDR3 nucleotide sequence: TGTGCCAGCAGCTTGGACGTGTTGAACACTGAAGCTTTCTTT. Protein: CASSLDVLNTEAFF.

This chain joins TRBV19 and TRBJ2-2; TRBD1 agrees at 7 bases. Germline V gene lookup returns CDR1 LNHDA and CDR2 SQIVND (reference sequence). The trim removed 6 bases at V and 7 bases at J, leaving 8 bases unmatched. CDR3 length: 14 amino acids. Written as DNA, the CDR3 is TGTGCCAGTAGACAACAGGGGCAGGGCGGGGAGCTGTTTTTT. Amino acids: CASRQQGQGGELFF.

DNA for the CDR3: TGTGCCAGCAGCTTCGTGGGTAATTCACCCCTCCACTTT. The encoded protein is CASSFVGNSPLHF. V usage is TRBV7-9 and J usage is TRBJ1-6; D is unclear. The germline V gene encodes CDR1 SEHNR and CDR2 FQNEAQ (reference sequence). This CDR3 has 13 residues. V gave up 3 bases and J gave up 6 bases, with 6 bases separating them.

V usage is TRBV6-5 and J usage is TRBJ1-6; 10 positions match TRBD1. The CDR3 is 17 amino acids. Germline V lookup: CDR1 MNHEY, CDR2 SVGAGI. The V segment lost 0 bases and the J segment 5 bases; nucleotides outside the gene matches: 4. The DNA for the CDR3 is TGTGCCAGCAGTTACTCAGGAGGGACAGGGGATAATTCACCCCTCCACTTT. This sequence encodes CASSYSGGTGDNSPLHF.

At least ten counts were recorded for this clonotype. CDR3: CSVEGARQETQYF. CDR3 nucleotides: TGCAGCGTTGAGGGAGCTCGCCAAGAGACCCAGTACTTC. This chain connects TRBV29-1 to TRBJ2-5, with D tentatively TRBD2 (5 bases). Germline V gene data show CDR1 as SQVTM and CDR2 as ANQGSEA. V gave up 3 bases and J gave up 1 base, with 9 bases separating them. The CDR3 loop spans 13 amino acids.

There are many counts of this clonotype. This chain links TRBV29-1 with TRBJ2-3, with D uncertain. Germline lookup yields CDR1 SQVTM and CDR2 ANQGSEA. Trimming removed 3 bases from V and 4 bases from J, with 8 bases in between. There are 12 residues in the CDR3. The DNA for the CDR3 is TGCAGCGTTGAGTTCCCCGCAGATACGCAGTATTTT. Translation: CSVEFPADTQYF.

On this clonotype: A clone one base away is much larger, so this may be a read error. The V gene is TRBV28, the J gene TRBJ2-7; 10 bases are shared with TRBD2. CDR3 length: 15 residues. J was trimmed by 0 bases and V by 7 bases; bases with no gene match: 6. Germline V CDR1 and CDR2: MDHEN, SYDVKM. The DNA of the CDR3 is TGTGCCAGCATCCTGGGACTAGCGAGCTCCTACGAGCAGTACTTC. It codes for CASILGLASSYEQYF.

The V and J genes are TRBV11-2 and TRBJ2-5; D possibly uses TRBD1 or TRBD2 (5 bases each). CDR1 and CDR2 from the germline V gene are SGHAT and FQNNGV. V was clipped by 5 bases and J by 5 bases, with 15 bases between them. CDR3 size: 14 residues. The chain's CDR3 is CASSGSSRGETQYF. The CDR3 DNA follows: TGTGCCAGCAGCGGGAGTTCGAGGGGCGAGACCCAGTACTTC.

This clonotype was seen more than once but under ten times. The gene calls are TRBV7-8 and TRBJ2-1, with 9 bases that match TRBD2. CDR1 is SGHVS, CDR2 FQNEAQ, per germline. V gave up 0 bases and J gave up 2 bases; unmatched junction bases: 5. CDR3 size: 17 residues. CDR3 coding DNA: TGTGCCAGCAGCTTAGCCGGGGGGACTAGCCCCTACAATGAGCAGTTCTTC. Encoded protein: CASSLAGGTSPYNEQFF.

This clonotype showed up just a few times. J is TRBJ2-7 and V is TRBV5-4; tentative D call: TRBD1 (6 bases). The CDR3 length is 14 residues. The germline gives CDR1 SGHNT, CDR2 YYREEE (reference sequence). V gave up 5 bases and J gave up 2 bases, with 14 bases separating them. CDR3 coding DNA: TGTGCCAGCAGTCCCGGGACACCTACCTACGAGCAGTACTTC. Translated, it gives CASSPGTPTYEQYF.

V usage is TRBV5-1 and J usage is TRBJ2-5; TRBD1 matches at 7 bases. The germline V gene encodes CDR1 SGHRS and CDR2 YFSETQ. With 5 bases clipped from V and 4 bases from J, the junction kept 5 bases outside the gene matches. The CDR3 length is 13 residues. CDR3 coding DNA: TGCGCCAGCAGGAGGGACAGTGCAGAGACCCAGTACTTC. Encoded protein: CASRRDSAETQYF.

V is TRBV28 and J is TRBJ2-3, with 8 bases identical to TRBD2. This CDR3 contains 15 residues. The J segment lost 7 bases and the V segment lost 2 bases, leaving 8 bases of the junction unmatched. CDR1 and CDR2 (germline): MDHEN, SYDVKM. The CDR3 protein is CASSLGAGGGNTQYF. DNA of the CDR3: TGTGCCAGCAGTTTAGGGGCGGGAGGCGGCAATACGCAGTATTTT.

This clonotype was recorded at least ten times. This chain uses TRBV7-2 with TRBJ2-1, with D possibly matching TRBD2 (5 bases). Trimming took off 7 bases at V and 8 bases at J, with 18 bases between the two ends. CDR3 length: 14 residues. Germline CDR1 is SGHTA and CDR2 is FQGNSA. The CDR3 region has the DNA TGTGCCAGCAACCTGAGCGGAGAAAGGGATGAGCAGTTCTTC. Its translation: CASNLSGERDEQFF.

Only a few counts were recorded for this clonotype. V is TRBV6-2 or TRBV6-3 and J is TRBJ2-1; D may be TRBD2 (5 bases). The CDR3 has 16 residues. Germline V CDR1 and CDR2: MNHEY, SVGEGT. V was cut by 3 bases and J by 1 base, with 13 bases left in between. CDR3 in DNA: TGTGCCAGCAGTTATGCGGGTCGCGATTCCTACAATGAGCAGTTCTTC. Protein product: CASSYAGRDSYNEQFF.

In its sample, this clonotype was seen many times. This sequence joins TRBV28 and TRBJ1-5; D gene unclear. Trimming pared 6 bases from V and 5 bases from J, leaving 11 bases between. This CDR3 contains 13 residues. Germline lookup yields CDR1 MDHEN and CDR2 SYDVKM. The CDR3 here is CASSPLEHQPQHF. The CDR3 DNA is TGTGCCAGCAGCCCCCTGGAGCATCAGCCCCAGCATTTT.

The chain joins TRBV28 to TRBJ1-3; D is ambiguous. The CDR3 is 15 amino acids. Trimming took 3 bases from V and 4 from J, leaving 13 bases between them. Germline loops: CDR1 MDHEN, CDR2 SYDVKM. DNA for the CDR3: TGTGCCAGCAGTTTGTTAGGGTCTGAAGGAAACACCATATATTTT. Encoded protein: CASSLLGSEGNTIYF.

Concerning this clonotype: One end of the junction is discordant with germline, which a read error may explain. CDR3 residues: CASTAGNTIYF. The CDR3 DNA follows: TGTGCCAGCACCGCTGGGAACACCATATATTTT. The rearrangement joins TRBV6-6 to TRBJ1-3; D unresolved. Germline V CDR1 and CDR2: MNHNY, SVGAGI (reference sequence). The CDR3 runs 11 residues.

This clonotype was recorded a few times. The V and J genes are TRBV10-2 and TRBJ1-3; the D gene is possibly TRBD1 (6 bases). The CDR3 has 14 residues. Per germline, CDR1 WSHSY and CDR2 SAAADI. Trimming shortened V by 5 bases and J by 1 base, and 9 bases separated the two germline ends. In DNA, the CDR3 is TGCGCCAGCAGTTCAGGGGAGTCTGGAAACACCATATATTTT. As protein: CASSSGESGNTIYF.

This clonotype was observed a few times. V gene TRBV7-3 combines with J gene TRBJ1-2; D may be TRBD1 (6 bases). Looked up from germline, CDR1 is SGHTA and CDR2 is FQGTGA. The V end was cut by 0 bases, the J end by 7 bases, with 18 bases between. This CDR3 region has 16 residues. The CDR3 sequence: CASSLTPQGRGRGYTF. In DNA, the CDR3 is TGTGCCAGCAGCTTAACGCCCCAGGGGAGGGGCCGTGGCTACACCTTC.

The chain recombines TRBV24-1 with TRBJ2-3, with a tentative D call TRBD2 (5 bases). V shed 2 bases and J shed 0 bases, with 11 bases lying between them. Germline lookup yields CDR1 KGHDR and CDR2 SFDVKD. The CDR3 runs to 16 residues. CDR3 bases: TGTGCCACCAGTGATTACCGGGGAGTCAGCACAGATACGCAGTATTTT. This encodes CATSDYRGVSTDTQYF.

This clonotype was seen more than once but under ten times. This chain links TRBV21-1 with TRBJ1-6; TRBD1 reflects the table's D call only, with no check against the DNA. TRBV21-1 is shown as a pseudogene. CDR3 length equals 14 residues. CDR3 in DNA: TGTGCCAGCACCCTAGCGCCCCAGGGTTCACCCCTCCACTTT. Its translation: CASTLAPQGSPLHF.

The rearrangement uses TRBV28 and TRBJ2-7; 8 bases match TRBD1. Germline V lookup: CDR1 MDHEN, CDR2 SYDVKM. The CDR3 length is 16 residues. V shed 6 bases and J 6 bases; nucleotides not matched to a gene: 16. CDR3 in amino acids: CASSSDRTGGGREQYF. As DNA, the CDR3 is TGTGCCAGCAGCTCAGACAGAACAGGGGGTGGACGCGAGCAGTACTTC.